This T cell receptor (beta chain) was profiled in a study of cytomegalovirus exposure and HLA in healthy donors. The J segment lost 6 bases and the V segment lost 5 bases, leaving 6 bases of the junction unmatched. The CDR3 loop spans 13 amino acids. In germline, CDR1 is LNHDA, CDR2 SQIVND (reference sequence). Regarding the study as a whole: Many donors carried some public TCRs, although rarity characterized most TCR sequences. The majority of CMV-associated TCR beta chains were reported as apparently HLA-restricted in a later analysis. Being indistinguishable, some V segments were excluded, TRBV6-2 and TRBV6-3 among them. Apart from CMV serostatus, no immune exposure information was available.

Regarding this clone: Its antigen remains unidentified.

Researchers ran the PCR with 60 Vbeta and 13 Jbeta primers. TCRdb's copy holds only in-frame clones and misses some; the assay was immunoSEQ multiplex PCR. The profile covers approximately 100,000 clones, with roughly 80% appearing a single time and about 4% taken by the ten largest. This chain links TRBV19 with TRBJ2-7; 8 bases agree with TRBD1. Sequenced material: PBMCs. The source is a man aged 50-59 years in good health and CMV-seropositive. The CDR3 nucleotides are TGTGCCAGTAGTTCGCAGGGGGCGGTCGAGCAGTACTTC. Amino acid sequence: CASSSQGAVEQYF. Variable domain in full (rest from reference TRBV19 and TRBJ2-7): DGGITQSPKYLFRKEGQNVTLSCEQNLNHDAMYWYRQDPGQGLRLIYYSQIVNDFQKGDIAEGYSVSREKKESFPLTVTSAQKNPTAFYLCASSSQGAVEQYFGPGTRLTVT.